This TCR beta chain was sequenced in a study of Graves' ophthalmopathy and Graves' hyperthyroidism (dated 2018 in TCRdb). Notes on the research overall: Peripheral blood was collected before any treatment was given, at the time of initial diagnosis. The study used TCR beta repertoire signatures to distinguish Graves' ophthalmopathy from Graves' hyperthyroidism and to predict progression to ophthalmopathy. In total, around 130 blood samples were TCR-sequenced: some 40 ophthalmopathy, approximately 75 hyperthyroidism and some 17 hyperthyroidism-to-ophthalmopathy patients. To explore V-J signatures distinguishing ophthalmopathy from hyperthyroidism, a discovery set of about 99 patients (roughly 45 ophthalmopathy, over 55 stable hyperthyroidism) was enrolled. An independent validation cohort was composed of around 19 hyperthyroidism patients and roughly 16 patients who later progressed from hyperthyroidism to ophthalmopathy. In over 5 hyperthyroidism patients, the T-cell repertoire of thyroid tissue was compared with the T-cell repertoire of blood. After sampling, hyperthyroidism patients received methimazole starting at 30 mg daily, and ophthalmopathy patients received high-dose intravenous methylprednisolone. The roughly 100 discovery patients were randomly divided into training and test sets at a 7:3 ratio.

This clonotype was picked up many times. Its specific antigen is unknown. Per-nucleotide qualities are absent, and no much larger clonotype sits a single base away. Overall study results and their limits: Most of the expanded thyroid clonotypes with a frequency above 0.001 were also detected in blood, and it was suggested that the thyroid immune response may be reflected by blood repertoires. No statistical method was used to set the sample size in advance, and the investigators knew which group each participant was assigned to. Ophthalmopathy was separated from stable hyperthyroidism by the 13-signature model with roughly 87% sensitivity and approximately 84% specificity in cross-validation and with 80%/75% in the test set. In validation, the model predicted ophthalmopathy progression with 70.59% sensitivity and about 77% specificity; roughly 11 predicted patients were CT-confirmed with GO in a median of around 6.5 months.

Ophthalmopathy patients had moderately to severely active disease, Clinical Activity Score of at least 3, NOSPECS grade of at least 4, and disease duration under 3 months. Patients were excluded if they had other autoimmune diseases, uncontrolled infections, pregnancy or lactation. Clinical symptoms, serum thyroxine, TRAb, thyroid ultrasound and orbital computed tomography were used for diagnosis. Ficoll-Paque density gradient centrifugation was used to isolate PBMCs from 8 to 10 ml of fresh peripheral blood. Total RNA was extracted using Trizol reagent, and RNA quality was checked on an Agilent 2100 Bioanalyzer. TCR beta CDR3 regions were amplified from RNA transcripts for repertoire sequencing. The first round of RT-PCR was done with HTBI primers and the Qiagen OneStep RT-PCR kit, and was followed by a second round of multiplex PCR, then size selection and purification. Sequencing of the libraries was carried out on an Illumina HiSeq2000 in paired-end mode with 100 bp reads. In the original analysis: SOAPnuke was used to process the reads, removing any read that contained adapters or uncalled bases, had a mean Phred below 15, or lacked an exact match to the constant primer or identifier. COPE v1.2.5 was used to merge high-quality paired reads. Each unique nucleotide sequence was treated as a clonotype, and MiTCR v1.1 was used to align the clonotypes to the IMGT TRB V, D and J references. Only V-J combinations with frequency above 0.0001 were analysed, covering approximately 99% of repertoires. A TCR clonal expansion and chaos score per V-J combination was defined as the ratio of F50 clonal expansion to chaos observed in the TCRdist matrix. Welch's t-statistics and random forest were used to reduce features to over ten V-J combinations, which were fed into a naive Bayes classifier. The Morisita-Horn index was used to measure how similar the thyroid and blood repertoires were. TCRdb reanalyzed the raw reads on its own, using fastp at Q25 for trimming and MiXCR for clone calling, and kept in-frame beta chains. Each CDR3 protein gets just one entry, which takes the most common genes and DNA from the rows behind it. The V and J calls come from TCRdb's annotation, not from the publication. This sample lists 150,000 to 200,000 distinct CDR3 sequences; 35% to 50% were detected once. Jointly, the top ten make up less than 9.5% of the sample.

The germline V gene (reference sequence) specifies MNHEY as CDR1 and SMNVEV as CDR2. Reading from cysteine to phenylalanine, the CDR3 counts 16 amino acids. Kept here is only the CDR3 DNA, which spans 48 bases and is read in frame from base 1. The V and J ends are trimmed by 4 bases and 6 bases, leaving 18 bases between them. The V gene is TRBV27 and the J gene is TRBJ2-2, with the D gene not clear enough to name. The source is a man aged 25 to 40 with Graves' ophthalmopathy. Donor details come from another sample of the same person, matched by shared clones. Sample: peripheral blood. The DNA is TGTGCCAGCAGTTCCCCCTACGTTCGGGCGCCCGGGGAGCTGTTTTTT. Its coded protein is CASSSPYVRAPGELFF.